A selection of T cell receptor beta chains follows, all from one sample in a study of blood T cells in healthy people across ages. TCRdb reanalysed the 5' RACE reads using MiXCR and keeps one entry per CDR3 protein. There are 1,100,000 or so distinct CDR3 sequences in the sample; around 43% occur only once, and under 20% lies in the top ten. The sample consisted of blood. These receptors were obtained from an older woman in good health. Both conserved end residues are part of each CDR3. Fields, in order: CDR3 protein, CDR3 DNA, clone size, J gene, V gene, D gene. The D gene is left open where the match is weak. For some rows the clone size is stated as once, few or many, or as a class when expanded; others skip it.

CASSPGLADYSYNEQFF	TGCGCCAGCAGCCCGGGACTAGCGGACTACTCCTACAATGAGCAGTTCTTC	.	TRBJ2-1	TRBV5-1	TRBD2
CASIRDLAGSTDTQYF	TGCGCCAGCATCCGGGACCTAGCGGGCTCCACAGATACGCAGTATTTT	.	TRBJ2-3	TRBV5-1	TRBD2
CASSTNRATGRGEQYF	TGTGCCAGCAGTACAAACAGAGCGACAGGTCGGGGGGAGCAGTACTTC	.	TRBJ2-7	TRBV6-5	.
CSAFVQGVGPQHF	TGCAGTGCTTTCGTACAGGGAGTGGGGCCCCAGCATTTT	many	TRBJ1-5	TRBV20-1	.
CASSESRARGDGYTF	TGCGCCAGCAGTGAGTCTCGTGCCAGGGGCGATGGCTACACCTTC	.	TRBJ1-2	TRBV10-1	.
CASSQEGRGGPLQYF	TGCGCCAGCAGCCAAGAAGGTCGTGGTGGACCCCTCCAGTACTTC	many	TRBJ2-5	TRBV4-1	.
CSASGLAGSYNERFF	TGCAGTGCCTCTGGACTAGCAGGCTCCTACAATGAGCGGTTCTTC	.	TRBJ2-1	TRBV20-1	TRBD2
CASSAYRSRDCGYTF	TGTGCCAGCAGCGCCTACAGATCCCGAGATTGTGGCTACACCTTC	few	TRBJ1-2	TRBV7-8	.
CASSHTSVEQFF	TGTGCCAGCAGTCATACTAGCGTTGAGCAGTTCTTC	.	TRBJ2-1	TRBV7-9	TRBD2
CASSPRATIYEQYF	TGTGCCAGCAGTCCAAGAGCAACTATCTACGAGCAGTACTTC	many	TRBJ2-7	TRBV27	.
CAIRDGQLNQPQHF	TGTGCCATCAGGGACGGACAGCTCAATCAGCCCCAGCATTTT	.	TRBJ1-5	TRBV10-3	.
CASRDRGYNQPQHF	TGCGCCAGCAGGGACAGGGGATACAATCAGCCCCAGCATTTT	.	TRBJ1-5	TRBV10-2	TRBD1
CASSPPSIGVNEQFF	TGTGCCAGCAGCCCTCCTAGCATAGGGGTCAATGAGCAGTTCTTC	few	TRBJ2-1	TRBV7-9	.
CASSLWGGRYEQYF	TGTGCCAGCAGTTTATGGGGCGGCAGATACGAGCAGTACTTC	.	TRBJ2-7	TRBV27	.
CASSFGILNYGYTF	TGTGCCAGCAGCTTTGGGATATTAAACTATGGCTACACCTTC	few	TRBJ1-2	TRBV7-8	.
CASDPTGAYGYTF	TGTGCCAGCGATCCAACAGGGGCCTATGGCTACACCTTC	.	TRBJ1-2	TRBV7-9	TRBD1
CASSASWGHLQGSGANALTF	TGTGCCAGCAGTGCCAGTTGGGGACACCTACAGGGGTCCGGGGCCAACGCCCTGACTTTC	.	TRBJ2-6	TRBV6-1	TRBD1
CASSLALRDNIQYF	TGTGCCAGCAGCTTAGCGTTAAGGGATAACATTCAGTACTTC	.	TRBJ2-4	TRBV7-8	.
CASSDSGLAGETQYF	TGCGCCAGCAGTGATTCGGGACTAGCGGGAGAGACCCAGTACTTC	few	TRBJ2-5	TRBV10-2	TRBD2
CSARVAPGLQETQYF	TGCAGTGCTAGAGTTGCTCCGGGACTTCAAGAGACCCAGTACTTC	few	TRBJ2-5	TRBV20-1	.
CARTMDDSNYEQYF	TGTGCCAGAACGATGGACGACAGTAACTACGAGCAGTACTTC	.	TRBJ2-7	TRBV2	.
CASSQELGPRYKGEQFF	TGTGCCAGCAGCCAAGAGTTAGGACCCCGATACAAAGGGGAGCAGTTCTTC	.	TRBJ2-1	TRBV3-1	.
CASSPPTVVQTQYF	TGTGCCAGCTCACCACCGACAGTTGTGCAGACCCAGTACTTC	once	TRBJ2-5	TRBV18	.
CSARSGDRVLTYEQYF	TGCAGTGCTAGAAGCGGGGACAGGGTATTAACCTACGAGCAGTACTTC	.	TRBJ2-7	TRBV20-1	TRBD1
CASSEAVLSSGRTQYF	TGTGCCAGCAGTGAAGCGGTGCTCTCTTCGGGAAGAACCCAGTACTTC	.	TRBJ2-5	TRBV6-1	.
CASSLGGTGDGYTF	TGCGCCAGCAGCTTGGGTGGGACAGGAGATGGCTACACCTTC	.	TRBJ1-2	TRBV5-1	TRBD1
CASSLAGITYEQYF	TGTGCCAGCAGCTTAGCGGGAATTACCTACGAGCAGTACTTC	few	TRBJ2-7	TRBV7-2	.
CASSLGGGSASPLHF	TGTGCCAGCAGCTTAGGGGGGGGTTCGGCTTCACCCCTCCACTTT	.	TRBJ1-6	TRBV7-3	.
CSASPSGQGGTEAFF	TGCAGTGCTAGCCCTAGCGGACAGGGCGGCACTGAAGCTTTCTTT	.	TRBJ1-1	TRBV20-1	TRBD1
CSASPTAGRETQYF	TGCAGCGCCTCCCCTACGGCAGGGAGAGAGACCCAGTACTTC	.	TRBJ2-5	TRBV29-1	.
CASSYRLAGRSYNEQFF	TGTGCCAGCAGCTACCGACTAGCGGGGAGATCCTACAATGAGCAGTTCTTC	.	TRBJ2-1	TRBV3-1	TRBD2
CATSLRGARSPLHF	TGTGCCACCAGCCTACGAGGGGCAAGGTCACCCCTCCACTTT	.	TRBJ1-6	TRBV15	.
CASSASGSSEQFF	TGTGCCAGCAGTGCTAGCGGGAGTAGTGAGCAGTTCTTC	.	TRBJ2-1	TRBV6-4	TRBD2
CASSLVEGTNTEAFF	TGTGCCAGCAGCTTAGTGGAGGGGACGAACACTGAAGCTTTCTTT	.	TRBJ1-1	TRBV7-6	.
CASSSDQSSYEQYF	TGTGCCAGCAGCTCAGACCAGAGCTCCTACGAGCAGTACTTC	.	TRBJ2-7	TRBV7-9	.
CASSPRLAGVLYPRYF	TGTGCCAGCAGTCCTAGACTAGCGGGAGTTCTGTACCCGCGGTACTTC	.	TRBJ2-7	TRBV28	TRBD2
CASSPTAGHQETQYF	TGTGCCAGCAGCCCGACCGCAGGACACCAAGAGACCCAGTACTTC	few	TRBJ2-5	TRBV9	.
CSASGTNSYEQYF	TGCAGTGCTAGCGGGACTAACTCCTACGAGCAGTACTTC	few	TRBJ2-7	TRBV20-1	TRBD2
CATQGDRGLSQPQHF	TGTGCCACCCAGGGTGACAGGGGGCTTAGCCAGCCCCAGCATTTT	.	TRBJ1-5	TRBV2	TRBD1
CASSWSANYGYTF	TGTGCCAGCAGCTGGAGCGCTAACTATGGCTACACCTTC	.	TRBJ1-2	TRBV7-2	.
CASSQVPFQRELPTQYF	TGTGCCAGCAGCCAAGTCCCCTTCCAGCGGGAGCTCCCTACGCAGTATTTT	many	TRBJ2-3	TRBV14	TRBD2
CASSTTRDSAQRDTQYF	TGTGCCAGCAGCACAACTCGGGACTCCGCTCAAAGGGATACGCAGTATTTT	.	TRBJ2-3	TRBV6-6	.